This section outlines one T cell receptor (beta chain) sequence together with its context. Its target is unknown. CDR1 is LGHDT and CDR2 is YNNKEL in the germline V gene (reference sequence). The CDR3 covers 14 residues. V lost 2 bases and J lost 0, with 8 bases in between. The source of the sample is a study of T cell responses to AZD1222 COVID-19 vaccine. Study-wide background: Whether given at about 4 or about 12 weeks, second doses were pooled.

General study results and limits: A reported finding is that nearly half of spike-specific TCRs target unmutated variant regions. Females outnumbered males among donors, who were mostly white British; clonal diversity was possibly underestimated. Increased Spike-specific TCR breadth and depth were observed after two AZD1222 doses.

Some clones are missing from TCRdb's copy, which holds only in-frame ones; the method was immunoSEQ multiplex PCR. This table holds some 120,000 clones, about 90% found once. The material sequenced was peripheral blood, taken on day 0 of AZD1222 vaccination. This receptor was taken from an adult in good health. V is TRBV3-1 (or the pseudogene TRBV3-2) and J is TRBJ2-7; D unresolved. Here the CDR3 DNA reads TGTGCCAGCAGCCAACGGACGGCCTCCTACGAGCAGTACTTC. Translating gives CASSQRTASYEQYF.